The 20 T cell receptor beta chains presented below share a single source sample, sequenced in a study of T cell responses to AZD1222 COVID-19 vaccine. Only in-frame clones appear in the TCRdb table, and some are missing; sequencing was by immunoSEQ multiplex PCR. The sample holds some 30,000 clones; under 90% are singletons and the top ten take approximately 10%. This specimen consisted of peripheral blood, obtained 28 days after the second AZD1222 dose. These TCRs come from an adult who received the AZD1222 COVID-19 vaccine.

The gene calls are TRBV6-5 and TRBJ1-2; TRBD1 might be the D (6 bases). Trimming removed 6 bases at V and 8 bases at J, with 16 bases between. Looked up from germline, CDR1 is MNHEY and CDR2 is SVGAGI. The CDR3 sequence is 13 residues long. The CDR3 DNA reads as TGTGCCAGCAGCCTAACAGGGCTGGAGGGCTACACCTTC. Protein product: CASSLTGLEGYTF.

A few counts support this clone. Other DNA variants within this sample encode the same CDR3. The chain recombines TRBV5-6 with TRBJ2-2, with 9 nucleotides matching TRBD2. CDR1 is SGHDT, CDR2 YYEEEE, per germline. Losses at the gene ends were 0 bases for V and 5 bases for J; bases not matched to a gene: 2. This CDR3 spans 15 amino acids. CDR3 amino acids: CASSLGLAGTGELFF. The CDR3 coding sequence is TGTGCCAGCAGCTTGGGGCTAGCGGGAACCGGGGAGCTGTTTTTT.

The rearrangement joins TRBV2 to TRBJ1-1; no reliable D call. Germline CDR1 is SNHLY and CDR2 is FYNNEI. This CDR3 region has 13 residues. The V and J ends lost 3 bases and 1 base respectively, with 6 bases between them. The CDR3: CASSERQNTEAFF. The CDR3 DNA follows: TGTGCCAGCAGTGAGAGACAGAACACTGAAGCTTTCTTT.

The chain couples TRBV28 to TRBJ2-2; the D gene is possibly TRBD2 (6 bases). From germline, CDR1 is MDHEN and CDR2 SYDVKM. Between the trimmed V and J ends, which lost 5 bases and 4 bases, there was a span of 17 bases. The length of the CDR3 is 16 residues. CDR3 sequence (DNA): TGTGCCAGCAGTCCCCGCGGAGGGGCGATCACCGGGGAGCTGTTTTTT. Amino acids: CASSPRGGAITGELFF. The full variable domain, completed using reference TRBV28 and TRBJ2-2, is DVKVTQSSRYLVKRTGEKVFLECVQDMDHENMFWYRQDPGLGLRLIYFSYDVKMKEKGDIPEGYSVSREKKERFSLILESASTNQTSMYLCASSPRGGAITGELFFGEGSRLTVL.

The rearrangement joins TRBV7-8 to TRBJ2-3; unclear D gene. V shed 3 bases and J shed 2 bases, with 12 bases lying between them. The CDR3 spans 15 residues. CDR1 and CDR2 from the germline V gene are SGHVS and FQNEAQ. DNA for the CDR3: TGTGCCAGCAGCTTCGGCAACAAAGACACAGATACGCAGTATTTT. Its translation is CASSFGNKDTDTQYF.

There are a few counts of this clone. The chain has TRBV2 and TRBJ1-6; 12 nucleotides agree with TRBD1. This CDR3 has 17 amino acids. J lost 10 bases, V lost 4 bases, and 11 bases had no gene match. From germline, CDR1 is SNHLY and CDR2 FYNNEI. CDR3 coding DNA: TGTGCCAGCAGTGGTCTGAGTCCGGGGACAGGGGGCTCACCCCTCCACTTT. It encodes CASSGLSPGTGGSPLHF. The complete variable domain, with remaining parts taken from reference TRBV2 and TRBJ1-6, reads EPEVTQTPSHQVTQMGQEVILRCVPISNHLYFYWYRQILGQKVEFLVSFYNNEISEKSEIFDDQFSVERPDGSNFTLKIRSTKLEDSAMYFCASSGLSPGTGGSPLHFGNGTRLTVT.

The chain is built from TRBV19 and TRBJ1-5; 7 bases fit TRBD1. V shed 5 bases and J 7 bases; nucleotides not matched to a gene: 8. CDR1 and CDR2 (germline): LNHDA, SQIVND (reference sequence). The CDR3 loop spans 14 amino acids. CDR3 sequence reads: CASSFQGGRQPQHF. For the CDR3, the DNA is TGTGCCAGTAGTTTCCAGGGGGGTAGGCAGCCCCAGCATTTT. Combining the CDR3 with reference TRBV19 and TRBJ1-5 gives the whole variable domain DGGITQSPKYLFRKEGQNVTLSCEQNLNHDAMYWYRQDPGQGLRLIYYSQIVNDFQKGDIAEGYSVSREKKESFPLTVTSAQKNPTAFYLCASSFQGGRQPQHFGDGTRLSIL.

The V call is TRBV5-1, the J call TRBJ2-7; D remains ambiguous. Trimming removed 4 bases at V and 1 base at J, with 18 bases between. From germline, CDR1 is SGHRS and CDR2 YFSETQ. CDR3 length: 16 amino acids. The CDR3 sequence is CASSPEPPSVSYEQYF. In DNA, the CDR3 is TGCGCCAGCAGCCCCGAACCACCCTCGGTTTCCTACGAGCAGTACTTC.

The table lists this clone with a count of one. The chain links TRBV19 to TRBJ1-5, with no clear D. This CDR3 is built from 18 residues. Trimming shortened V by 5 bases and J by 0 bases, and 20 bases separated the two germline ends. Germline V gene lookup returns CDR1 LNHDA and CDR2 SQIVND (reference sequence). The CDR3 DNA is TGTGCCAGTAGTCCTCAGATGGGGAATCCATATAGCAATCAGCCCCAGCATTTT. Amino acids: CASSPQMGNPYSNQPQHF. The full variable domain, its missing parts supplied by reference TRBV19 and TRBJ1-5, is DGGITQSPKYLFRKEGQNVTLSCEQNLNHDAMYWYRQDPGQGLRLIYYSQIVNDFQKGDIAEGYSVSREKKESFPLTVTSAQKNPTAFYLCASSPQMGNPYSNQPQHFGDGTRLSIL.

The rearrangement uses TRBV5-1 and TRBJ1-1; TRBD1 might be the D (5 bases). V was shortened by 4 bases and J by 3 bases, with 13 bases between the two germline ends. Germline V gene lookup returns CDR1 SGHRS and CDR2 YFSETQ. This CDR3 is 14 amino acids long. In DNA, the CDR3 is TGCGCCAGCAGCAAAGGGGAAGATTACACTGAAGCTTTCTTT. This translates into CASSKGEDYTEAFF.

The gene calls are TRBV6-2 or TRBV6-3 and TRBJ2-7, with TRBD2 matching over 7 bases. The trim removed 5 bases at V and 4 bases at J, leaving 8 bases unmatched. From germline, CDR1 is MNHEY and CDR2 SVGEGT. The CDR3 has 14 amino acids. The CDR3 bases are TGTGCCAGCAGTAAAGGACTAGAGACATACGAGCAGTACTTC. Its translation: CASSKGLETYEQYF.

The chain uses TRBV5-1 and TRBJ2-1; D is undetermined. The CDR3 is 13 residues long. The V end was cut by 0 bases, the J end by 5 bases, with 6 bases between. Germline lookup yields CDR1 SGHRS and CDR2 YFSETQ. The CDR3 DNA reads as TGCGCCAGCAGCTTGGAAGGGAACAATGAGCAGTTCTTC. This gives the protein CASSLEGNNEQFF.

A single count supports this clone. V and J are TRBV6-5 and TRBJ1-5; tentative D call: TRBD1 (5 bases). This CDR3 has 15 amino acids. CDR1 and CDR2 from the germline V gene are MNHEY and SVGAGI. The germline V and J ends were trimmed by 2 bases and 4 bases, with 12 bases remaining between them. The CDR3 DNA follows: TGTGCCAGCAGTTACCGCAGGGTAAGAAATCAGCCCCAGCATTTT. This gives the protein CASSYRRVRNQPQHF.

This clone was counted between two and nine times. The rearrangement links TRBV28 to TRBJ2-7; D ambiguous. The germline CDR1 and CDR2 sequences are MDHEN and SYDVKM. The germline V and J ends were trimmed by 6 bases and 0 bases, with 3 bases remaining between them. There are 11 residues in the CDR3. The CDR3 protein is CASRNSYEQYF. The CDR3 DNA is TGTGCCAGCAGGAACTCCTACGAGCAGTACTTC.

This clone was observed a single time. The chain carries TRBV11-1 and TRBJ2-7; D remains unclear. The germline V gene encodes CDR1 SGHAT and CDR2 FQDESV (reference sequence). The V end lost 1 base, the J end lost 5 bases, and 12 bases lay between the germline ends. This CDR3 region has 14 residues. The CDR3 is CASSLDRSPNEQYF. The CDR3 coding sequence is TGTGCCAGCAGCTTAGATAGATCCCCCAACGAGCAGTACTTC.

This sequence joins TRBV3-1 (or the pseudogene TRBV3-2) and TRBJ2-5; 8 positions match TRBD2. This CDR3 region has 15 residues. V lost 6 bases to trimming and J lost 2 bases; unmatched junction nucleotides: 8. Looked up from germline, CDR1 is LGHDT and CDR2 is YNNKEL (reference sequence). CDR3 sequence reads: CASSPGGQLQETQYF. CDR3 in DNA: TGTGCCAGCAGTCCGGGGGGGCAGCTACAAGAGACCCAGTACTTC.

The rearrangement uses TRBV19 and TRBJ1-1, with 9 nucleotides matching TRBD1. Germline trimming cut 5 bases from V and 3 bases from J; bases unmatched to any gene: 4. This CDR3 has 14 amino acids. CDR1 and CDR2 (germline): LNHDA, SQIVND (reference sequence). The CDR3 DNA reads as TGTGCCAGTAGTTTTACAGGGGGCTACACTGAAGCTTTCTTT. Protein sequence: CASSFTGGYTEAFF.

The genes are TRBV28 and TRBJ1-2; D is unresolved. Between the trimmed V and J ends, which lost 8 bases and 8 bases, there was a span of 21 bases. Germline values: CDR1 MDHEN, CDR2 SYDVKM. The CDR3 runs 14 residues. CDR3 nucleotide sequence: TGTGCCAGCTTAGCTCCGGCGTCGATGGGGGGCTACACCTTC. This gives the protein CASLAPASMGGYTF.

The rearrangement uses TRBV5-6 and TRBJ1-1, with D perhaps matching TRBD1 (6 bases). The V end was cut by 2 bases, the J end by 4 bases, with 12 bases between. The CDR3 contains 14 residues. Germline V lookup: CDR1 SGHDT, CDR2 YYEEEE. The CDR3 nucleotides are TGTGCCAGCAGCTTATCCAGGGGATCCACTGAAGCTTTCTTT. This translates into CASSLSRGSTEAFF.

The CDR3 region is CASSETGIGQPQHF. The DNA for the CDR3 is TGCGCCAGCAGTGAAACAGGGATCGGTCAGCCCCAGCATTTT. This chain links TRBV10-2 with TRBJ1-5; maybe TRBD1 (6 bases). Germline V gives CDR1 WSHSY, CDR2 SAAADI. This CDR3 has 14 residues. V was shortened by 3 bases and J by 6 bases, with 12 bases between the two germline ends.